The 17 T cell receptor beta chains below all came from one sample that was sequenced in a study of cytomegalovirus exposure and HLA in healthy donors. PCR employed 60 Vbeta and 13 Jbeta primers. Repertoires were generated with immunoSEQ multiplex PCR, while TCRdb's copy carries only in-frame clones and drops some. The data hold a few hundred thousand clones, with around 90% observed a single time. The source material was PBMCs. These receptors were obtained from a girl between 2 and 10 years old in good health and CMV-seronegative.

The genes are TRBV6-1 and TRBJ1-3, with 7 bases matching TRBD1. The CDR3 is made up of 12 amino acids. The V segment lost 6 bases and the J segment 9 bases; nucleotides outside the gene matches: 5. CDR1 and CDR2 (germline): MNHNS, SASEGT. The CDR3 is CASRGTAGTIYF. CDR3 coding DNA: TGTGCCAGCAGGGGGACAGCCGGCACCATATATTTT.

The chain couples TRBV29-1 to TRBJ2-7; D gene uncertain. Trimming took 5 bases from V and 0 from J, leaving 14 bases between them. Germline assignment: CDR1 SQVTM and CDR2 ANQGSEA. The CDR3 spans 14 residues. The CDR3 reads CSVKSGGSSYEQYF. The DNA of the CDR3 is TGCAGCGTTAAGTCTGGCGGTAGCTCCTACGAGCAGTACTTC.

CDR3 in DNA: TGCGCCAGCAGCTTGGCTAGCGGGAACACCGGGGAGCTGTTTTTT. It specifies CASSLASGNTGELFF. The chain recombines TRBV5-1 with TRBJ2-2; 7 nucleotides align to TRBD2. The CDR3 extends over 15 amino acids. J lost 1 base, V lost 0 bases, and 0 bases had no gene match. In germline, CDR1 is SGHRS, CDR2 YFSETQ.

J is TRBJ2-1 and V is TRBV6-1; D unclear. This CDR3 is 15 amino acids long. V lost 2 bases to trimming and J lost 10 bases, with 18 bases between them. CDR1 MNHNS and CDR2 SASEGT come from the germline V gene. The CDR3 nucleotides are TGTGCCAGCAGTGAACCCAAGGAACCCTTCAGGGAGCAGTTCTTC. This translates into CASSEPKEPFREQFF.

The V and J genes are TRBV9 and TRBJ1-3; possible D gene TRBD1, 5 bases. Trimming took off 3 bases at V and 2 bases at J, with 15 bases between the two ends. Germline loops: CDR1 SGDLS, CDR2 YYNGEE. The CDR3 consists of 16 residues. The CDR3 DNA follows: TGTGCCAGCAGCGACGGGGGAACAGTCCCTGGAAACACCATATATTTT. This encodes CASSDGGTVPGNTIYF.

The V call is TRBV19, the J call TRBJ1-2, with 8 bases fitting TRBD1. The trim removed 5 bases at V and 4 bases at J, leaving 12 bases unmatched. The germline V gene encodes CDR1 LNHDA and CDR2 SQIVND (reference sequence). The CDR3 length is 16 residues. The CDR3 here is CASSPDGQGEGYGYTF. The CDR3 DNA sequence: TGTGCCAGTAGTCCGGACGGACAGGGTGAGGGCTATGGCTACACCTTC.

This chain connects TRBV30 to TRBJ2-1; no reliable D call. Germline CDR1 is GTSNPN and CDR2 is SVGIG (reference sequence). CDR3 length: 15 residues. V was clipped by 0 bases and J by 3 bases, with 12 bases between them. The DNA of the CDR3 is TGTGCCTGGAGTGTATTGTCGGTGAACTACAATGAGCAGTTCTTC. Translated, it gives CAWSVLSVNYNEQFF. The complete variable domain, with remaining parts taken from reference TRBV30 and TRBJ2-1, reads SQTIHQWPATLVQPVGSPLSLECTVEGTSNPNLYWYRQAAGRGLQLLFYSVGIGQISSEVPQNLSASRPQDRQFILSSKKLLLSDSGFYLCAWSVLSVNYNEQFFGPGTRLTVL.

This chain uses TRBV7-2 with TRBJ2-5; 12 bases match TRBD2. Germline trimming cut 4 bases from V and 6 bases from J; bases unmatched to any gene: 6. Germline values: CDR1 SGHTA, CDR2 FQGNSA. The CDR3 loop spans 15 amino acids. CDR3 sequence: CASSSSSGGAKTQYF. CDR3 coding DNA: TGTGCCAGCAGCTCCTCTAGCGGGGGGGCCAAGACCCAGTACTTC.

The chain joins TRBV15 to TRBJ1-2; a weak D match, TRBD1 (6 bases). Germline lookup yields CDR1 LNHNV and CDR2 YYDKDF (reference sequence). This CDR3 has 14 amino acids. V was clipped by 0 bases and J by 7 bases, with 12 bases between them. The CDR3 spells CATSRDRQGLGYTF. The CDR3 DNA follows: TGTGCCACCAGCAGAGATCGGCAGGGGCTTGGCTACACCTTC.

V usage is TRBV10-3 and J usage is TRBJ2-1; 13 bases align to TRBD2. The V and J ends lost 4 bases and 2 bases, in that order; junction bases with no gene match: 8. The CDR3 is 18 amino acids. CDR1 is ENHRY, CDR2 SYGVKD, per germline. The CDR3 loop is CAISAGLAGVVPYNEQFF. As DNA, the CDR3 is TGTGCCATCAGTGCTGGACTAGCGGGAGTAGTTCCCTACAATGAGCAGTTCTTC.

The chain links TRBV6-6 to TRBJ2-1, with unresolved D. There are 14 residues in the CDR3. Germline CDR1 is MNHNY and CDR2 is SVGAGI (reference sequence). Trimming cost V 0 bases and J 8 bases, with 11 bases left between them. The CDR3 DNA is TGTGCCAGCAGTTACTCGTCAAGCGTCTATGAGCAGTTCTTC. This sequence encodes CASSYSSSVYEQFF.

This chain joins TRBV18 and TRBJ1-2; 8 nucleotides match TRBD1. From germline, CDR1 is KGHSH and CDR2 LQKENI. The V segment lost 3 bases and the J segment 8 bases; nucleotides outside the gene matches: 17. The CDR3 has 17 amino acids. The CDR3 spells CASSPCGGGQEACGYTF. CDR3 nucleotide sequence: TGTGCCAGCTCACCGTGTGGGGGGGGACAGGAGGCTTGCGGCTACACCTTC. The full variable domain, with the rest looked up from reference TRBV18 and TRBJ1-2, is NAGVMQNPRHLVRRRGQEARLRCSPMKGHSHVYWYRQLPEEGLKFMVYLQKENIIDESGMPKERFSAEFPKEGPSILRIQQVVRGDSAAYFCASSPCGGGQEACGYTFGSGTRLTVV.

This rearrangement joins TRBV21-1 to TRBJ2-2; the tabulated D call, TRBD1, remains unverified against the DNA. TRBV21-1 is flagged as a pseudogene. The CDR3 loop spans 19 amino acids. The CDR3 protein is CASSKAWTGGEPNTGELFF. For the CDR3, the DNA is TGTGCCAGCAGCAAAGCCTGGACAGGGGGCGAACCGAACACCGGGGAGCTGTTTTTT.

V and J are TRBV5-1 and TRBJ2-3; no clear D. The CDR3 loop spans 13 amino acids. Between the trimmed V and J ends, which lost 0 bases and 6 bases, there was a span of 8 bases. Germline CDR1 reads SGHRS; CDR2 reads YFSETQ. In DNA form, the CDR3 reads TGCGCCAGCAGCTTGGCCTTCGGGGATACGCAGTATTTT. Translated: CASSLAFGDTQYF.

The chain combines TRBV15 with TRBJ2-1; D call uncertain. The CDR3 runs 12 residues. CDR1 LNHNV and CDR2 YYDKDF come from the germline V gene (reference sequence). Trimming removed 3 bases at V and 7 bases at J, with 7 bases between. The CDR3 sequence: CATSSSANEQFF. In DNA form, the CDR3 reads TGTGCCACCAGCAGCTCTGCGAATGAGCAGTTCTTC.

The chain carries TRBV19 and TRBJ1-1; the D gene is possibly TRBD1 (5 bases). The CDR3 is 14 amino acids. Germline CDR1 is LNHDA and CDR2 is SQIVND (reference sequence). With 2 bases removed from V and 1 base from J, the gap between germline ends came to 8 bases. DNA for the CDR3: TGTGCCAGTAGTATACCAGGGCCGAACACTGAAGCTTTCTTT. As protein: CASSIPGPNTEAFF.

The rearrangement links TRBV10-2 to TRBJ1-1; TRBD1 might be the D (5 bases). V lost 6 bases, J lost 1 base, and 18 bases lay in between. Germline CDR1 reads WSHSY; CDR2 reads SAAADI. The CDR3 is 16 amino acids. The CDR3 sequence: CASSESAGRSNTEAFF. The CDR3 coding sequence is TGCGCCAGCAGCGAATCGGCAGGGCGCTCGAACACTGAAGCTTTCTTT.